Reported below is one TCR beta chain. This sample was taken from a study of cytomegalovirus exposure and HLA in healthy donors. Both 60 Vbeta primers and 13 Jbeta primers went into the PCR. The assay was immunoSEQ multiplex PCR, and TCRdb's table has in-frame clones only and misses some. The sample yields about 130,000 clones, around 70% seen once. The clonotype was recovered from a woman between 40 and 55 years old in good health and CMV-seropositive. Sequencing was done on a sample of PBMCs.

As DNA, the CDR3 is TGTGCCAGCAGCTTAAAGGGAGCGGAGACCCAGTACTTC. Its translation is CASSLKGAETQYF. The V and J genes are TRBV5-4 and TRBJ2-5; TRBD2 is a possible D gene (5 bases). The V gene lost 2 bases and the J gene lost 5 bases, with 10 bases spanning the gap. The CDR3 length is 13 residues. Germline CDR1 is SGHNT and CDR2 is YYREEE (reference sequence). Using reference TRBV5-4 and TRBJ2-5 for the parts outside the CDR3, the full variable domain is ETGVTQSPTHLIKTRGQQVTLRCSSQSGHNTVSWYQQALGQGPQFIFQYYREEENGRGNFPPRFSGLQFPNYSSELNVNALELDDSALYLCASSLKGAETQYFGPGTRLLVL.